This T cell receptor (beta chain) came from a study of cytomegalovirus exposure and HLA in healthy donors. The CDR3 loop spans 14 amino acids. CDR1 and CDR2 from the germline V gene are SGHRS and YFSETQ. Trimming left V 5 bases short and J 0 bases short, with 11 bases between. Study results and caveats: Cytomegalovirus association was listed for about 150 TCR beta chains. TCR beta sequences reportedly predicted most subjects' HLA-A and HLA-B alleles accurately.

Primers included in the PCR were 60 Vbeta and 13 Jbeta primers. TCRdb keeps only in-frame clones here, not all; method: immunoSEQ multiplex PCR. This sample has 120,000 or so clones, with about three quarters found just once. Remarks on this clone: The antigen remains undetermined.

The sequencing input was PBMCs. The TCR originated in a woman aged 40 to 50 in good health and CMV-seronegative. The chain joins TRBV5-1 to TRBJ1-1, with D possibly being TRBD1 (6 bases). CDR3 bases: TGCGCCAGCAGTCTTACAGGGCTGAACACTGAAGCTTTCTTT. This gives the protein CASSLTGLNTEAFF.